The rows below give T cell receptor beta chains drawn from one sample of a study of identical twins. TCRdb fed the 5' RACE reads into MiXCR, producing one record per CDR3 protein. The data contain a few hundred thousand distinct CDR3 sequences, about 10% of them singletons. The sequenced sample was memory T cells sorted from blood. These receptors were obtained from a man aged 45 to 65 in good health. CDR3s include the opening cysteine and the closing phenylalanine or tryptophan. The D gene is left open where the match is weak. Clone size appears in some rows only: once, few, many, or a class for an expanded clone.

CDR3aa: CASSRPQGYNEQFF
CDR3nt: TGTGCCAGCAGCAGACCTCAGGGTTACAATGAGCAGTTCTTC
d_gene: NA
abundance: many
v_gene: TRBV6-2/TRBV6-3
j_gene: TRBJ2-1

CDR3aa: CASSSGGGGNQPQHF
CDR3nt: TGTGCCAGCAGCTCAGGAGGGGGTGGCAATCAGCCCCAGCATTTT
d_gene: NA
abundance: few
v_gene: TRBV7-9
j_gene: TRBJ1-5

CDR3aa: CASSLDRGGTDTQYF
CDR3nt: TGCGCCAGCAGCTTGGATCGGGGAGGGACAGATACGCAGTATTTT
d_gene: TRBD2
abundance: many
v_gene: TRBV5-1
j_gene: TRBJ2-3

CDR3aa: CASSFQRTGELFF
CDR3nt: TGTGCTAGCAGCTTTCAGCGGACCGGGGAGCTGTTTTTT
d_gene: NA
abundance: many
v_gene: TRBV7-7
j_gene: TRBJ2-2

CDR3aa: CASSSLGGNTEAFF
CDR3nt: TGTGCCAGCAGTTCCCTTGGGGGGAACACTGAAGCTTTCTTT
d_gene: NA
abundance: many
v_gene: TRBV12-3/TRBV12-4
j_gene: TRBJ1-1

CDR3aa: CASSTAGGVETQYF
CDR3nt: TGTGCCAGCAGTACGGCGGGGGGGGTAGAGACCCAGTACTTC
d_gene: TRBD2
abundance: NA
v_gene: TRBV7-2
j_gene: TRBJ2-5

CDR3aa: CASSSRLAGSTDTQYF
CDR3nt: TGTGCCAGCAGCTCTCGACTAGCGGGGAGCACAGATACGCAGTATTTT
d_gene: TRBD2
abundance: many
v_gene: TRBV5-4
j_gene: TRBJ2-3

CDR3aa: CASRARAGELFF
CDR3nt: TGTGCCAGCAGGGCCAGGGCCGGGGAGCTGTTTTTT
d_gene: NA
abundance: many
v_gene: TRBV6-1
j_gene: TRBJ2-2

CDR3aa: CASSGRDSRQQYEQFF
CDR3nt: TGTGCCAGCAGTGGCCGGGACTCACGCCAACAATATGAGCAGTTCTTC
d_gene: NA
abundance: many
v_gene: TRBV25-1
j_gene: TRBJ2-1

CDR3aa: CAISESSVDEQFF
CDR3nt: TGTGCCATCAGTGAGTCATCTGTGGATGAGCAGTTCTTC
d_gene: NA
abundance: many
v_gene: TRBV10-3
j_gene: TRBJ2-1

CDR3aa: CASSPPGTLAYEQYF
CDR3nt: TGTGCCAGCAGTCCCCCCGGGACTCTTGCCTACGAGCAGTACTTC
d_gene: NA
abundance: NA
v_gene: TRBV28
j_gene: TRBJ2-7

CDR3aa: CASTRQGRDTEAFF
CDR3nt: TGTGCCAGCACTCGACAGGGGAGAGACACTGAAGCTTTCTTT
d_gene: TRBD1
abundance: few
v_gene: TRBV12-3/TRBV12-4
j_gene: TRBJ1-1

CDR3aa: CASSQEGAVETQYF
CDR3nt: TGTGCCAGCAGCCAAGAAGGAGCGGTAGAGACCCAGTACTTC
d_gene: NA
abundance: many
v_gene: TRBV4-2
j_gene: TRBJ2-5

CDR3aa: CASRPGQGVEKLFF
CDR3nt: TGTGCCAGCAGACCCGGACAGGGGGTTGAAAAACTGTTTTTT
d_gene: TRBD1
abundance: many
v_gene: TRBV2
j_gene: TRBJ1-4

CDR3aa: CASSQLLLRGGQNTEAFF
CDR3nt: TGCGCCAGCAGCCAGCTACTTCTTCGGGGGGGGCAGAACACTGAAGCTTTCTTT
d_gene: NA
abundance: many
v_gene: TRBV4-1
j_gene: TRBJ1-1

CDR3aa: CAISERSGDYEQYF
CDR3nt: TGTGCCATCAGTGAGCGATCAGGGGATTACGAGCAGTACTTC
d_gene: NA
abundance: NA
v_gene: TRBV10-3
j_gene: TRBJ2-7

CDR3aa: CSASDFSGKDTQYF
CDR3nt: TGCAGTGCTAGTGACTTTAGCGGTAAAGATACGCAGTATTTT
d_gene: NA
abundance: many
v_gene: TRBV20-1
j_gene: TRBJ2-3

CDR3aa: CSVDGQGASYEQYF
CDR3nt: TGCAGCGTGGACGGACAGGGGGCATCCTACGAGCAGTACTTC
d_gene: TRBD1
abundance: NA
v_gene: TRBV29-1
j_gene: TRBJ2-7

CDR3aa: CASSVPGQGLYNEQFF
CDR3nt: TGTGCCAGCAGCGTTCCGGGACAGGGGCTTTACAATGAGCAGTTCTTC
d_gene: TRBD1
abundance: NA
v_gene: TRBV5-6
j_gene: TRBJ2-1

CDR3aa: CASIRGAGYNEQFF
CDR3nt: TGTGCCAGCATCCGGGGGGCGGGCTACAATGAGCAGTTCTTC
d_gene: NA
abundance: many
v_gene: TRBV12-3/TRBV12-4
j_gene: TRBJ2-1

CDR3aa: CASSYSPPDGLYNEQFF
CDR3nt: TGTGCCAGCAGTTACTCCCCTCCGGACGGCCTCTACAATGAGCAGTTCTTC
d_gene: NA
abundance: many
v_gene: TRBV6-2/TRBV6-3
j_gene: TRBJ2-1

CDR3aa: CASSFLDTSSYNEQFF
CDR3nt: TGTGCCAGCAGCTTTTTGGACACGAGCTCCTACAATGAGCAGTTCTTC
d_gene: NA
abundance: NA
v_gene: TRBV7-9
j_gene: TRBJ2-1